The 16 T cell receptor beta chains below were found in one sample sequenced in a study of T cell responses to AZD1222 COVID-19 vaccine. Data came from immunoSEQ multiplex PCR; TCRdb stores just in-frame clones and leaves some out. The table lists around 100,000 clones, 80% to 90% of them singletons. This specimen consisted of peripheral blood, obtained on day 0 of AZD1222 vaccination. The receptors derive from an adult in good health.

The chain joins TRBV13 to TRBJ2-7; 10 bases fit TRBD2. CDR3 size: 17 residues. Germline trimming cut 5 bases from V and 7 bases from J; bases unmatched to any gene: 17. Germline loops: CDR1 PRHDT, CDR2 FYEKMQ (reference sequence). CDR3 coding DNA: TGTGCCAGCAGCCTATCTGCTTTGATAGCGGGGGGTGAAGAGCAGTACTTC. It translates to CASSLSALIAGGEEQYF.

The chain recombines TRBV6-2 or TRBV6-3 with TRBJ1-2; possible D gene TRBD1, 5 bases. V was cut by 6 bases and J by 0 bases, with 17 bases left in between. Looked up from germline, CDR1 is MNHEY and CDR2 is SVGEGT. The CDR3 loop spans 16 amino acids. The CDR3 is CASSPVGEAANYGYTF. CDR3 bases: TGTGCCAGCAGCCCGGTGGGGGAGGCCGCTAACTATGGCTACACCTTC.

The genes are TRBV2 and TRBJ1-1; the D gene is possibly TRBD1 (5 bases). CDR3 length equals 15 residues. Between the trimmed V and J ends, which lost 4 bases and 0 bases, there was a span of 12 bases. In germline, CDR1 is SNHLY, CDR2 FYNNEI. The CDR3 DNA is TGTGCCAGCAGTGGACAGAAAACTATGAACACTGAAGCTTTCTTT. Amino acid sequence: CASSGQKTMNTEAFF.

The V and J genes are TRBV7-9 and TRBJ2-5; TRBD1 is a possible D gene (6 bases). Germline assignment: CDR1 SEHNR and CDR2 FQNEAQ (reference sequence). Trimming removed 6 bases at V and 2 bases at J, with 13 bases between. CDR3 size: 14 residues. In nucleotides, the CDR3 is TGTGCCAGCAGGGGCAGGGGAGCTCAAGAGACCCAGTACTTC. Its translation is CASRGRGAQETQYF. Variable domain in full (rest from reference TRBV7-9 and TRBJ2-5): DTGVSQNPRHKITKRGQNVTFRCDPISEHNRLYWYRQTLGQGPEFLTYFQNEAQLEKSRLLSDRFSAERPKGSFSTLEIQRTEQGDSAMYLCASRGRGAQETQYFGPGTRLLVL.

The chain uses TRBV19 and TRBJ2-1; D may be TRBD1 or TRBD2 (5 bases each). From germline, CDR1 is LNHDA and CDR2 SQIVND (reference sequence). With 7 bases removed from V and 1 base from J, the gap between germline ends came to 8 bases. This CDR3 contains 13 residues. The CDR3 DNA reads as TGTGCCAGTACCTGGGGGTCCTACAATGAGCAGTTCTTC. Translated: CASTWGSYNEQFF.

In regard to this clone: A read error may produce the germline difference seen at one junction end. The chain uses TRBV15 and TRBJ1-1; no clear D. This CDR3 is 13 amino acids long. The germline gives CDR1 LNHNV, CDR2 YYDKDF (reference sequence). CDR3 loop: CATSRGLGTEAFF. The CDR3 nucleotides read TGTGCCACCAGTAGAGGGCTCGGCACTGAAGCTTTCTTT.

This clone was observed a handful of times. This sample includes further DNA sequences coding for the same CDR3. The chain has TRBV3-1 (or the pseudogene TRBV3-2) and TRBJ1-1, with a possible D match to TRBD1 (5 bases). This CDR3 is 14 amino acids long. Trimming took 0 bases from V and 5 from J, leaving 10 bases between them. Germline V gene sequence: CDR1 LGHDT, CDR2 YNNKEL (reference sequence). In DNA form, the CDR3 reads TGTGCCAGCAGCCAAGATGATGGGGGTACTGAAGCTTTCTTT. Translating gives CASSQDDGGTEAFF.

Only one count was recorded for this clone. The rearrangement uses TRBV27 and TRBJ2-1; TRBD2 matches at 11 bases. Germline V gene sequence: CDR1 MNHEY, CDR2 SMNVEV (reference sequence). Trimming cost V 5 bases and J 8 bases; bases outside gene matches: 5. The CDR3 is 14 residues long. The CDR3: CASSPGLAVYEQFF. CDR3 sequence (DNA): TGTGCCAGCAGTCCGGGACTAGCGGTCTATGAGCAGTTCTTC.

V gene TRBV11-2 combines with J gene TRBJ1-4, with D perhaps TRBD1 (5 bases). Per the germline V gene, CDR1 is SGHAT and CDR2 is FQNNGV. CDR3 length equals 15 residues. Deletions cut 3 bases from V and 0 bases from J, with 8 bases between. CDR3 protein: CASSLATATNEKLFF. The CDR3 DNA reads TGTGCCAGCAGCTTGGCGACAGCAACTAATGAAAAACTGTTTTTT.

The J gene is TRBJ2-2, the V gene TRBV5-8, with D possibly matching TRBD1 (6 bases). Germline lookup yields CDR1 SGHTS and CDR2 YDEGEE. V was clipped by 4 bases and J by 0 bases, with 10 bases between them. CDR3 length equals 15 residues. The CDR3 loop is CASSPGTTNTGELFF. CDR3 DNA: TGTGCCAGCAGCCCCGGGACAACGAACACCGGGGAGCTGTTTTTT.

This clone was observed a single time. The rearrangement uses TRBV9 and TRBJ2-5, with a possible D match to TRBD2 (5 bases). Germline values: CDR1 SGDLS, CDR2 YYNGEE. Trimming stripped 4 bases from V and 5 bases from J, with 18 bases between. The CDR3 contains 15 residues. The CDR3 loop reads CASSSGLVSTETQYF. In nucleotides, the CDR3 is TGTGCCAGCAGCTCCGGACTCGTTTCGACGGAGACCCAGTACTTC.

The chain joins TRBV7-9 to TRBJ1-1, with no clear D. The CDR3 totals 14 residues. CDR1 SEHNR and CDR2 FQNEAQ come from the germline V gene (reference sequence). Trimming cost V 0 bases and J 6 bases, with 11 bases left between them. CDR3 nucleotides: TGTGCCAGCAGCTTAGCAGGAGGGAGGCCTGAAGCTTTCTTT. Translation: CASSLAGGRPEAFF.

The chain is built from TRBV11-2 and TRBJ1-4; 8 positions match TRBD1. V shed 3 bases and J 8 bases; nucleotides not matched to a gene: 2. Germline V gives CDR1 SGHAT, CDR2 FQNNGV. The CDR3 has 13 residues. CDR3 DNA sequence: TGTGCCAGCAGCTTCGGACAGGGAGAAAAACTGTTTTTT. Translating it yields CASSFGQGEKLFF. Full variable domain (outside the CDR3, taken from reference TRBV11-2 and TRBJ1-4): EAGVAQSPRYKIIEKRQSVAFWCNPISGHATLYWYQQILGQGPKLLIQFQNNGVVDDSQLPKDRFSAERLKGVDSTLKIQPAKLEDSAVYLCASSFGQGEKLFFGSGTQLSVL.

The rearrangement joins TRBV12-3 or TRBV12-4 to TRBJ2-1, with TRBD2 identical over 7 bases. V trimming: 4 bases; J trimming: 6 bases; junction bases outside the gene matches: 3. The CDR3 has 13 amino acids. DNA for the CDR3: TGTGCCAGCAGTTGGACTAGGACCAATGAGCAGTTCTTC. Translating it yields CASSWTRTNEQFF.

This chain uses TRBV7-2 with TRBJ2-5; no definite D call. CDR1 is SGHTA and CDR2 is FQGNSA in the germline V gene. Trimming removed 5 bases at V and 4 bases at J, with 8 bases between. The CDR3 totals 12 residues. The CDR3 loop reads CASSIVSETQYF. The CDR3 bases are TGTGCCAGCAGCATAGTCTCAGAGACCCAGTACTTC.

This clone was counted once. The chain employs TRBV24-1 and TRBJ2-1, with 10 bases fitting TRBD2. The germline V gene has CDR1 KGHDR and CDR2 SFDVKD. J was trimmed by 0 bases and V by 1 base; bases with no gene match: 17. The CDR3 consists of 22 residues. The CDR3 reads CATSDFPRTSGTYQGSYNEQFF. The CDR3 coding sequence is TGTGCCACCAGTGATTTCCCCAGGACTAGCGGAACTTATCAGGGCTCCTACAATGAGCAGTTCTTC.